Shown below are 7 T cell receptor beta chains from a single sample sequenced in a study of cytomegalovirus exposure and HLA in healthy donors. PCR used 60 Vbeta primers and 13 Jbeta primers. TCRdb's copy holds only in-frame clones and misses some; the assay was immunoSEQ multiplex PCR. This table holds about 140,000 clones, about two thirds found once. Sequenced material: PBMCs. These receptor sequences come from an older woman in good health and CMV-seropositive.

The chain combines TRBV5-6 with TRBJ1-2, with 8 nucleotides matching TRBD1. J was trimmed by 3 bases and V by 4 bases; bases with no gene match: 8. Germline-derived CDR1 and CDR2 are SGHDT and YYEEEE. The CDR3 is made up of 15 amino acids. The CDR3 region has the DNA TGTGCCAGCAGCCTTCCAGGGGGCAAGGACTATGGCTACACCTTC. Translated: CASSLPGGKDYGYTF.

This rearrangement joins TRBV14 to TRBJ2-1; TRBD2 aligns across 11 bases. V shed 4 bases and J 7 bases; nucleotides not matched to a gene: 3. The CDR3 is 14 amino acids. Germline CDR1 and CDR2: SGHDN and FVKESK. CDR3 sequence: CASSPRTSGNEQFF. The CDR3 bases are TGTGCCAGCAGCCCTCGGACTAGCGGGAATGAGCAGTTCTTC.

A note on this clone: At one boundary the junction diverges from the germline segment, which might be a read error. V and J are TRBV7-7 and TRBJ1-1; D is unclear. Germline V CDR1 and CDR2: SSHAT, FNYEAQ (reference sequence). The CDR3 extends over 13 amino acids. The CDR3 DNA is TGTGCTAGCAGCTTAGCGGAGGGCAGCAGAGCTTTCTTT. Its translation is CASSLAEGSRAFF.

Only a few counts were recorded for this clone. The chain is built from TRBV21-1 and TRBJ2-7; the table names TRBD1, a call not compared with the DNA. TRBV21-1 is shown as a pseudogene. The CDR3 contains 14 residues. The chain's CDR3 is CASRFYRGRWEQYF. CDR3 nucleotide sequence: TGTGCCAGCAGGTTTTACAGGGGGCGTTGGGAGCAGTACTTC.

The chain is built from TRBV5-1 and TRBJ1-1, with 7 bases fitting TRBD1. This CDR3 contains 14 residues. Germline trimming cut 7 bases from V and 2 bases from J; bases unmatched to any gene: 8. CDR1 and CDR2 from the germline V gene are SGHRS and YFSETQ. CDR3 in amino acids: CASGGDRANTEAFF. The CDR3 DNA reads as TGCGCCAGCGGGGGAGACAGGGCCAACACTGAAGCTTTCTTT.

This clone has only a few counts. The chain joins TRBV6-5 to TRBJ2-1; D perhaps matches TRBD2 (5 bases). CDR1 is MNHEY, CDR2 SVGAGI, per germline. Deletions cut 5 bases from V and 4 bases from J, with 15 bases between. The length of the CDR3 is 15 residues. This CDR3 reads CASSLELVGYNEQFF. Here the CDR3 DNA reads TGTGCCAGCAGTCTAGAACTAGTGGGGTACAATGAGCAGTTCTTC.

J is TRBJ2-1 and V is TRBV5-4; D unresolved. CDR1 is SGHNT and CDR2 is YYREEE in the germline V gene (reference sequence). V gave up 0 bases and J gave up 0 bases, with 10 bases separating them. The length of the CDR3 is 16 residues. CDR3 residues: CASSLGVAYSYNEQFF. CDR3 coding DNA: TGTGCCAGCAGCTTGGGGGTAGCCTACTCCTACAATGAGCAGTTCTTC.